The next 23 T cell receptor beta chains were all read from a single sample in a study of T cell repertoires and HLA-DP antigens. This table comes from immunoSEQ multiplex PCR, and its TCRdb copy is limited to in-frame clones, with some not included. The sample has fewer than 95,000 clones, around nine tenths seen once. Their antigen targets remain unknown. The sequencing sample was made of CD4+ T cells from PBMCs. Receptors were obtained from a man between 50 and 59 years old in good health and CMV-seronegative.

DNA of the CDR3: TGTGCCTGTAGGGCGACTAGCGGGGTTAATGAGCAGTTCTTC. The encoded protein is CACRATSGVNEQFF. The V gene is TRBV30, the J gene TRBJ2-1; 11 nucleotides match TRBD2. CDR3 size: 14 residues. The V gene's germline CDR1 is GTSNPN and CDR2 SVGIG (reference sequence). After removal of 6 bases from V and 7 bases from J, the junction contained 8 bases not matched to a gene.

The chain's CDR3 is CASSGNRGLNYGYTF. The CDR3 nucleotides read TGTGCCAGCAGTGGCAACAGGGGACTTAACTATGGCTACACCTTC. This chain joins TRBV6-5 and TRBJ1-2, with TRBD1 identical over 7 bases. In germline, CDR1 is MNHEY, CDR2 SVGAGI. CDR3 length: 15 residues. J gave up 1 base and V 5 bases, and 7 bases lay outside the gene matches.

This CDR3 is CASSTRTGRETQYF. For the CDR3, the DNA is TGTGCCAGCAGTACCAGGACAGGGCGGGAGACCCAGTACTTC. V usage is TRBV28 and J usage is TRBJ2-5, with TRBD1 identical over 8 bases. Unmatched junction bases numbered 7, after V lost 5 bases and J lost 5 bases. Germline values: CDR1 MDHEN, CDR2 SYDVKM. CDR3 size: 14 residues.

The chain recombines TRBV6-6 with TRBJ2-1, with D possibly TRBD2 on 5 matching bases. The germline V gene encodes CDR1 MNHNY and CDR2 SVGAGI (reference sequence). CDR3 length: 15 amino acids. V was pared by 6 bases and J by 7 bases, with 19 bases between. The CDR3 DNA sequence: TGTGCCAGCAGGGTAACTAGACTGGCCGGTAATGAGCAGTTCTTC. Amino acid sequence: CASRVTRLAGNEQFF.

This rearrangement joins TRBV4-2 to TRBJ1-5; possible D gene TRBD1, 6 bases. CDR1 and CDR2 (germline): LGHNA, YNFKEQ. This CDR3 comprises 17 residues. V was cut by 4 bases and J by 0 bases, with 16 bases left in between. CDR3 protein: CASSLHPSTGSNQPQHF. CDR3 bases: TGTGCCAGCAGCCTTCACCCCTCGACAGGTAGCAATCAGCCCCAGCATTTT.

This chain connects TRBV13 to TRBJ2-5, with D perhaps TRBD2 (5 bases). Germline lookup yields CDR1 PRHDT and CDR2 FYEKMQ (reference sequence). There are 14 residues in the CDR3. The V end lost 0 bases, the J end lost 3 bases, and 8 bases lay between the germline ends. The CDR3 nucleotides are TGTGCCAGCAGCTTAGGTAGGGAGAAAGAGACCCAGTACTTC. It encodes CASSLGREKETQYF.

The CDR3 protein is CASSAGVGQGSGELFF. DNA for the CDR3: TGTGCCAGCAGCGCCGGGGTGGGGCAGGGATCCGGGGAGCTGTTTTTT. The chain carries TRBV9 and TRBJ2-2; D may match TRBD1 or TRBD2 (5 bases each). V dropped 3 bases and J dropped 6 bases, with 18 bases sitting between them. The CDR3 is 16 amino acids. The germline V gene has CDR1 SGDLS and CDR2 YYNGEE.

The chain uses TRBV10-2 and TRBJ2-7; D is perhaps TRBD2 (6 bases). CDR1 is WSHSY, CDR2 SAAADI, per germline. The CDR3 covers 14 residues. The V and J ends lost 8 bases and 2 bases respectively, with 16 bases between them. The CDR3 protein is CASQKSGSTYEQYF. CDR3 nucleotides: TGCGCCAGCCAGAAAAGCGGGTCCACCTACGAGCAGTACTTC.

Notes on this clone: The same CDR3 is also encoded by other DNA sequences in this sample. This sequence joins TRBV11-2 and TRBJ2-1, with D maybe TRBD2 (6 bases). The CDR3 is made up of 12 amino acids. Germline V gene lookup returns CDR1 SGHAT and CDR2 FQNNGV. V lost 5 bases and J 7 bases, leaving 9 bases between the germline ends. The DNA of the CDR3 is TGTGCCAGCAGCCTCGGGAGTAATGAGCAGTTCTTC. Translating it yields CASSLGSNEQFF.

The table lists this clone with a few counts. This rearrangement joins TRBV6-5 to TRBJ1-1, with unresolved D. Trimming left V 2 bases short and J 5 bases short, with 6 bases between. CDR1 and CDR2 from the germline V gene are MNHEY and SVGAGI. This CDR3 contains 12 residues. The CDR3 bases are TGTGCCAGCAGTTACCTAGGGACTGAAGCTTTCTTT. Its protein is CASSYLGTEAFF.

V gene TRBV18 combines with J gene TRBJ1-1; D not resolved. V was shortened by 6 bases and J by 0 bases, with 14 bases between the two germline ends. This CDR3 spans 15 amino acids. CDR1 and CDR2 from the germline V gene are KGHSH and LQKENI. CDR3: CASSLHGEMNTEAFF. CDR3 nucleotide sequence: TGTGCCAGCTCCCTTCACGGGGAAATGAACACTGAAGCTTTCTTT. Together with reference TRBV18 and TRBJ1-1, the CDR3 gives the full variable domain: NAGVMQNPRHLVRRRGQEARLRCSPMKGHSHVYWYRQLPEEGLKFMVYLQKENIIDESGMPKERFSAEFPKEGPSILRIQQVVRGDSAAYFCASSLHGEMNTEAFFGQGTRLTVV.

This clone was observed a single time. The chain uses TRBV30 and TRBJ1-6; 8 bases align to TRBD1. Germline V CDR1 and CDR2: GTSNPN, SVGIG (reference sequence). The V segment lost 2 bases and the J segment 7 bases; nucleotides outside the gene matches: 10. The CDR3 has 16 amino acids. CDR3 sequence: CAWSFDRGARNSPLHF. For the CDR3, the DNA is TGTGCCTGGAGTTTCGACAGGGGAGCTCGAAATTCACCCCTCCACTTT. The variable domain in full, completed from reference TRBV30 and TRBJ1-6, reads SQTIHQWPATLVQPVGSPLSLECTVEGTSNPNLYWYRQAAGRGLQLLFYSVGIGQISSEVPQNLSASRPQDRQFILSSKKLLLSDSGFYLCAWSFDRGARNSPLHFGNGTRLTVT.

The chain recombines TRBV6-1 with TRBJ1-1; D gene uncertain. Trimming shortened V by 2 bases and J by 2 bases, and 3 bases separated the two germline ends. The CDR3 contains 12 residues. The germline gives CDR1 MNHNS, CDR2 SASEGT. The CDR3 sequence: CASSESNTEAFF. The CDR3 DNA sequence: TGTGCCAGCAGTGAATCCAACACTGAAGCTTTCTTT.

This sequence joins TRBV2 and TRBJ1-5; D unresolved. CDR1 and CDR2 from the germline V gene are SNHLY and FYNNEI. V was clipped by 7 bases and J by 0 bases, with 10 bases between them. CDR3 length equals 14 residues. The CDR3 DNA sequence: TGTGCCAGCACCTATACAAATAGCAATCAGCCCCAGCATTTT. Translation: CASTYTNSNQPQHF.

The DNA for the CDR3 is TGTGCCAGCAGCCAAGATATATCGGGAAACACCATATATTTT. Amino acids: CASSQDISGNTIYF. V usage is TRBV14 and J usage is TRBJ1-3; D is undetermined. Trimming pared 0 bases from V and 4 bases from J, leaving 7 bases between. The germline V gene encodes CDR1 SGHDN and CDR2 FVKESK. This CDR3 is built from 14 residues.

The chain couples TRBV7-6 to TRBJ1-2; a possible D gene is TRBD1 (5 bases). This CDR3 spans 14 amino acids. The V gene lost 0 bases and the J gene lost 6 bases, with 11 bases spanning the gap. Germline V gives CDR1 SGHVS, CDR2 FNYEAQ. As DNA, the CDR3 is TGTGCCAGCAGCTTAGCCGGCAGGGAGGATGGCTACACCTTC. Its translation: CASSLAGREDGYTF.

The rearrangement joins TRBV7-2 to TRBJ1-1; D may be TRBD1 (5 bases). Germline values: CDR1 SGHTA, CDR2 FQGNSA. V lost 2 bases and J lost 1, with 17 bases in between. The CDR3 has 17 residues. The DNA for the CDR3 is TGTGCCAGCAGCTTAAAGGGGCGGAAAGGCTCGAACACTGAAGCTTTCTTT. It encodes CASSLKGRKGSNTEAFF.

The genes are TRBV7-2 and TRBJ1-5, with D uncertain. The CDR3 contains 13 residues. Trimming took 1 base from V and 7 from J, leaving 8 bases between them. Germline CDR1 SGHTA, CDR2 FQGNSA. The CDR3 nucleotides read TGTGCCAGCAGCTTAGGGGCACTACAGCCCCAGCATTTT. Translated, it gives CASSLGALQPQHF.

This clone has just one count. This chain connects TRBV4-1 to TRBJ1-2; D is ambiguous. V gave up 0 bases and J gave up 2 bases, with 4 bases separating them. In germline, CDR1 is MGHRA, CDR2 YSYEKL. The CDR3 extends over 13 amino acids. Written as DNA, the CDR3 is TGCGCCAGCAGCCAAGAACCCAACTATGGCTACACCTTC. Protein sequence: CASSQEPNYGYTF.

The V and J genes are TRBV10-3 and TRBJ2-6, with TRBD1 identical over 9 bases. This CDR3 is built from 16 residues. Germline CDR1 is ENHRY and CDR2 is SYGVKD. With V trimmed by 9 bases and J by 0 bases, 6 bases remained unmatched. CDR3 sequence reads: CAMRAGQGSGANVLTF. In nucleotides, the CDR3 is TGTGCCATGAGAGCGGGACAGGGCTCTGGGGCCAACGTCCTGACTTTC.

The CDR3 protein is CASILRGGGTDTQYF. DNA for the CDR3: TGTGCCAGCATCCTGCGGGGGGGAGGGACAGATACGCAGTATTTT. The chain recombines TRBV7-2 with TRBJ2-3; 9 bases fit TRBD2. The germline V gene encodes CDR1 SGHTA and CDR2 FQGNSA. The J segment lost 3 bases and the V segment lost 7 bases, leaving 8 bases of the junction unmatched. The length of the CDR3 is 15 residues.

The chain carries TRBV2 and TRBJ1-2, with 8 positions matching TRBD1. The trim removed 1 base at V and 7 bases at J, leaving 2 bases unmatched. The CDR3 contains 13 residues. The V gene's germline CDR1 is SNHLY and CDR2 FYNNEI. The CDR3 nucleotides read TGTGCCAGCAGTGAAGTCAGGGGGCTTGGCTACACCTTC. Translated: CASSEVRGLGYTF.

This clone was found a few times. This rearrangement joins TRBV5-1 to TRBJ1-2, with D hard to call. V shed 4 bases and J shed 8 bases, with 15 bases lying between them. CDR1 is SGHRS, CDR2 YFSETQ, per germline. The CDR3 length is 13 residues. The CDR3 reads CASSMGGNEGYTF. Written as DNA, the CDR3 is TGCGCCAGCAGCATGGGCGGTAATGAGGGCTACACCTTC. Using reference TRBV5-1 and TRBJ1-2 for the parts outside the CDR3, the full variable domain is KAGVTQTPRYLIKTRGQQVTLSCSPISGHRSVSWYQQTPGQGLQFLFEYFSETQRNKGNFPGRFSGRQFSNSRSEMNVSTLELGDSALYLCASSMGGNEGYTFGSGTRLTVV.